This T cell receptor (beta chain) originates from a study of cytomegalovirus exposure and HLA in healthy donors. Overall study: Within the Caucasian-associated ancestry cluster were around 81% of the approximately 390 genotyped donors.

Germline trimming cut 7 bases from V and 5 bases from J; bases unmatched to any gene: 6. The CDR3 covers 13 residues. Germline lookup yields CDR1 MDHEN and CDR2 SYDVKM. As for this clone: Its antigen is undetermined.

It was with 60 Vbeta and 13 Jbeta primers that the PCR ran. Sequencing was performed with immunoSEQ multiplex PCR; in TCRdb, only in-frame clones are kept and a portion is missing. The table includes about 140,000 clones, 70% to 80% detected once. Broader study findings: Reportedly, TCR beta sequences accurately predicted HLA-A and HLA-B alleles in most subjects. One variant, a missense change in DCLRE1C, was linked in a later analysis to TCR beta V- and J-gene trimming. The authors considered a cluster of highly shared sequence variants likely to be a sequencing artifact.

The J gene is TRBJ2-3, the V gene TRBV28, with 7 bases identical to TRBD2. The sequence was collected from a female donor in good health and CMV-seronegative. What was sequenced was PBMCs. CDR3 region: CASKERGQDTQYF. CDR3 DNA sequence: TGTGCCAGCAAGGAGCGGGGCCAAGATACGCAGTATTTT.